This passage covers 23 T cell receptor beta chains from one sample sequenced in a study of blood T cell repertoires in COVID-19. TCRdb's copy holds only in-frame clones and misses some; the assay was immunoSEQ multiplex PCR. Seen here are a few hundred thousand clones, 70% to 90% observed once, and the top ten hold approximately 7.9%. Sequenced input: peripheral blood. These receptors all come from a human donor in a cohort sampled during active COVID-19.

The chain employs TRBV6-5 and TRBJ1-2; 8 positions match TRBD1. Germline CDR1 reads MNHEY; CDR2 reads SVGAGI. The CDR3 runs to 13 residues. Losses at the gene ends were 8 bases for V and 4 bases for J; bases not matched to a gene: 6. The CDR3 nucleotides are TGTGCCAGCCATTGGACAGGGCGCTATGGCTACACCTTC. It yields the protein CASHWTGRYGYTF.

This chain connects TRBV12-5 to TRBJ2-3; TRBD1 is a possible D gene (6 bases). This CDR3 has 16 residues. CDR1 and CDR2 (germline): LGHNT, FRNRAP. Trimming removed 6 bases at V and 3 bases at J, with 19 bases between. The CDR3 reads CASGLGGGRQTDTQYF. The DNA of the CDR3 is TGTGCTAGTGGCCTTGGGGGCGGGCGCCAGACAGATACGCAGTATTTT.

The rearrangement joins TRBV4-2 to TRBJ1-1; D might be TRBD1 (6 bases). Trimming stripped 1 base from V and 6 bases from J, with 12 bases between. CDR1 LGHNA and CDR2 YNFKEQ come from the germline V gene. This CDR3 spans 14 amino acids. CDR3 nucleotide sequence: TGTGCCAGCAGCCAAGCTCAGGGGATACCTGAAGCTTTCTTT. Translating it yields CASSQAQGIPEAFF.

This clone was seen once. The chain links TRBV5-1 to TRBJ1-4; 9 nucleotides match TRBD1. The CDR3 covers 19 residues. Looked up from germline, CDR1 is SGHRS and CDR2 is YFSETQ. With V trimmed by 4 bases and J by 8 bases, 21 bases remained unmatched. CDR3 bases: TGCGCCAGCAGCGAGTACGGGACAGGGACTTTTTGGGGCATGGAAAAACTGTTTTTT. It translates to CASSEYGTGTFWGMEKLFF.

The CDR3 DNA sequence: TGTGCCAGCTCGATCCCCGGGGATACGCAGTATTTT. Translated, it gives CASSIPGDTQYF. V usage is TRBV3-1 (or the pseudogene TRBV3-2) and J usage is TRBJ2-3, with D unclear. Per the germline V gene, CDR1 is LGHDT and CDR2 is YNNKEL (reference sequence). This CDR3 region has 12 residues. V shed 8 bases and J shed 6 bases, with 12 bases lying between them.

The sample holds one count of this clone. The CDR3 loop reads CATGDRGNTEAFF. The CDR3, as DNA: TGTGCCACCGGCGACAGGGGGAACACTGAAGCTTTCTTT. The gene calls are TRBV24-1 and TRBJ1-1; 8 nucleotides align to TRBD1. V lost 9 bases, J lost 1 base, and 3 bases stayed unmatched. The length of the CDR3 is 13 residues. CDR1 is KGHDR and CDR2 is SFDVKD in the germline V gene.

This rearrangement joins TRBV19 to TRBJ1-5; possibly TRBD1 for D (6 bases). From germline, CDR1 is LNHDA and CDR2 SQIVND (reference sequence). V lost 5 bases to trimming and J lost 3 bases, with 20 bases between them. The CDR3 has 17 amino acids. CDR3 nucleotide sequence: TGTGCCAGTAGTTTCCGGACAGCCCCAATGACCAATCAGCCCCAGCATTTT. Translating gives CASSFRTAPMTNQPQHF.

This clone has a handful of counts. The gene calls are TRBV7-6 and TRBJ2-1; the match to TRBD2 covers 9 bases. The germline CDR1 and CDR2 sequences are SGHVS and FNYEAQ. V gave up 4 bases and J gave up 6 bases; unmatched junction bases: 10. The CDR3 contains 16 residues. The CDR3 nucleotides read TGTGCCAGCAGCTCCGCGAGTTGGCGGGGGGGCAATGAGCAGTTCTTC. Translating gives CASSSASWRGGNEQFF.

This chain links TRBV19 with TRBJ2-1, with 7 bases aligning to TRBD2. After removal of 4 bases from V and 6 bases from J, the junction contained 9 bases not matched to a gene. Germline CDR1 and CDR2: LNHDA and SQIVND (reference sequence). This CDR3 is built from 15 residues. The CDR3 sequence is CASSNPQAGLNEQFF. The CDR3 coding sequence is TGTGCCAGTAGTAACCCTCAAGCGGGGCTCAATGAGCAGTTCTTC.

The J gene is TRBJ1-3, the V gene TRBV9, with D possibly TRBD1 on 6 matching bases. The CDR3 spans 19 residues. With 4 bases removed from V and 8 bases from J, the gap between germline ends came to 31 bases. Germline V lookup: CDR1 SGDLS, CDR2 YYNGEE. Here the CDR3 DNA reads TGTGCCAGCAGCCCTACGGACAGAAGTATAACGTCGGGCGTGGACACCATATATTTT. It encodes CASSPTDRSITSGVDTIYF.

This clone has just a few counts. The V call is TRBV2, the J call TRBJ1-2, with D maybe TRBD1 (6 bases). Germline CDR1 SNHLY, CDR2 FYNNEI. The CDR3 consists of 14 residues. Trimming stripped 8 bases from V and 8 bases from J, with 21 bases between. The CDR3 spells CASGSTQGLEGYTF. As DNA, the CDR3 is TGTGCCAGCGGATCAACACAGGGTCTTGAGGGCTACACCTTC. Combining the CDR3 with reference TRBV2 and TRBJ1-2 gives the whole variable domain EPEVTQTPSHQVTQMGQEVILRCVPISNHLYFYWYRQILGQKVEFLVSFYNNEISEKSEIFDDQFSVERPDGSNFTLKIRSTKLEDSAMYFCASGSTQGLEGYTFGSGTRLTVV.

CDR3 sequence reads: CSVGSGSGTEAFF. CDR3 in DNA: TGCAGCGTTGGGTCCGGGTCTGGCACTGAAGCTTTCTTT. The gene calls are TRBV29-1 and TRBJ1-1, with D uncertain. CDR1 is SQVTM and CDR2 is ANQGSEA in the germline V gene. This CDR3 comprises 13 residues. The V gene lost 4 bases and the J gene lost 4 bases, with 13 bases spanning the gap.

This chain connects TRBV27 to TRBJ2-7; TRBD1 matches at 12 bases. CDR1 and CDR2 (germline): MNHEY, SMNVEV (reference sequence). This CDR3 is 15 amino acids long. Germline trimming cut 7 bases from V and 7 bases from J; bases unmatched to any gene: 11. CDR3 coding DNA: TGTGCCAGCACAAAGGGGGGACAGGGGGCGAAAGAGCAGTACTTC. The encoded protein is CASTKGGQGAKEQYF.

The sample holds many counts of this clone. This sequence joins TRBV6-5 and TRBJ1-1, with D unclear. The germline V and J ends were trimmed by 2 bases and 8 bases, with 12 bases remaining between them. The CDR3 is 13 amino acids. The V gene's germline CDR1 is MNHEY and CDR2 SVGAGI. In DNA, the CDR3 is TGTGCCAGCAGTTACCCCGGACTTCCCGAAGCTTTCTTT. As protein: CASSYPGLPEAFF.

The chain recombines TRBV6-5 with TRBJ1-5; D gene ambiguous. Per the germline V gene, CDR1 is MNHEY and CDR2 is SVGAGI. V lost 6 bases to trimming and J lost 1 base, with 13 bases between them. This CDR3 has 15 residues. The CDR3 DNA sequence: TGTGCCAGCAGCTACAGCCCTTTGAGCAATCAGCCCCAGCATTTT. Translated, it gives CASSYSPLSNQPQHF.

The rearrangement links TRBV2 to TRBJ1-1; D remains ambiguous. With 5 bases removed from V and 2 bases from J, the gap between germline ends came to 9 bases. CDR1 and CDR2 from the germline V gene are SNHLY and FYNNEI. This CDR3 is built from 13 residues. The CDR3 bases are TGTGCCAGCAGTATCCGACTTAACACTGAAGCTTTCTTT. Translating gives CASSIRLNTEAFF. Full variable domain (rest looked up from reference TRBV2 and TRBJ1-1): EPEVTQTPSHQVTQMGQEVILRCVPISNHLYFYWYRQILGQKVEFLVSFYNNEISEKSEIFDDQFSVERPDGSNFTLKIRSTKLEDSAMYFCASSIRLNTEAFFGQGTRLTVV.

This chain connects TRBV7-2 to TRBJ2-7, with TRBD1 matching over 10 bases. Germline V lookup: CDR1 SGHTA, CDR2 FQGNSA. The CDR3 totals 15 residues. V lost 4 bases, J lost 5 bases, and 8 bases stayed unmatched. CDR3 sequence reads: CASSSQTGTGDEQYF. CDR3 coding DNA: TGTGCCAGCAGCTCTCAAACCGGGACAGGGGACGAGCAGTACTTC.

This rearrangement joins TRBV9 to TRBJ1-3; D is unresolved. The V gene lost 0 bases and the J gene lost 1 base, with 14 bases spanning the gap. Germline values: CDR1 SGDLS, CDR2 YYNGEE. CDR3 size: 17 residues. CDR3 sequence reads: CASSVGKSLTSGNTIYF. For the CDR3, the DNA is TGTGCCAGCAGCGTAGGAAAGTCTCTCACTTCTGGAAACACCATATATTTT. Full variable domain (outside the CDR3, taken from reference TRBV9 and TRBJ1-3): DSGVTQTPKHLITATGQRVTLRCSPRSGDLSVYWYQQSLDQGLQFLIQYYNGEERAKGNILERFSAQQFPDLHSELNLSSLELGDSALYFCASSVGKSLTSGNTIYFGEGSWLTVV.

This chain uses TRBV11-3 with TRBJ2-1; 7 bases are a match to TRBD2. After removal of 5 bases from V and 3 bases from J, the junction contained 10 bases not matched to a gene. The CDR3 consists of 16 residues. CDR1 is SGHNT and CDR2 is YENEEA in the germline V gene. This chain's CDR3 is CASSNPLGGDYNEQFF. Written as DNA, the CDR3 is TGTGCCAGCAGCAACCCTCTGGGGGGGGACTACAATGAGCAGTTCTTC.

The V call is TRBV7-3, the J call TRBJ2-6; 7 bases match TRBD1. CDR1 is SGHTA, CDR2 FQGTGA, per germline. This CDR3 is built from 18 residues. With 5 bases clipped from V and 1 base from J, the junction kept 11 bases outside the gene matches. The chain's CDR3 is CASSLTGTANSGANVLTF. The CDR3, as DNA: TGTGCCAGCAGCCTGACCGGGACAGCAAATTCTGGGGCCAACGTCCTGACTTTC.

CDR3: CASRSGTRGPRLPPYNEQFF. For the CDR3, the DNA is TGTGCCAGCAGGTCCGGGACACGCGGCCCTAGGCTCCCCCCATACAATGAGCAGTTCTTC. This chain connects TRBV6-4 to TRBJ2-1, with a weak D call TRBD1 (6 bases). The V gene lost 6 bases and the J gene lost 4 bases, with 31 bases spanning the gap. CDR3 size: 20 residues. Per the germline V gene, CDR1 is MRHNA and CDR2 is SNTAGT.

The V gene is TRBV27, the J gene TRBJ1-3; 9 bases match TRBD1. V lost 4 bases, J lost 4 bases, and 8 bases stayed unmatched. CDR3 length: 16 amino acids. Germline CDR1 reads MNHEY; CDR2 reads SMNVEV (reference sequence). CDR3 DNA: TGTGCCAGCAGTTCTCAGACAGGGGGTTGGGGAAACACCATATATTTT. Amino acid sequence: CASSSQTGGWGNTIYF.

V usage is TRBV6-5 and J usage is TRBJ2-3, with TRBD1 matching 8 bases. CDR3 length equals 14 residues. Germline loops: CDR1 MNHEY, CDR2 SVGAGI. Trimming took 6 bases from V and 5 from J; bases not matched to a gene: 7. DNA of the CDR3: TGTGCCAGCAGCCCCAGGGGGCGCATAGATACGCAGTATTTT. It codes for CASSPRGRIDTQYF.